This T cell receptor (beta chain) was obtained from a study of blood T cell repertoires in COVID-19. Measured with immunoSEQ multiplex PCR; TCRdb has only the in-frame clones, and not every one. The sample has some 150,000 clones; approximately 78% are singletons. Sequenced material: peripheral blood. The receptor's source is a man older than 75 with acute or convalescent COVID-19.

CDR3 nucleotides: TGTGCCAGCAGACCTCCGGGGGGGCGCAATCAGCCCCAGCATTTT. Translated: CASRPPGGRNQPQHF. The chain has TRBV6-5 and TRBJ1-5, with TRBD1 as a possible D gene (6 bases). Germline V gene data show CDR1 as MNHEY and CDR2 as SVGAGI. The V end was cut by 6 bases, the J end by 2 bases, with 14 bases between. CDR3 length equals 15 residues.